This T cell receptor beta chain was identified in a study of monozygotic twins with inflammatory bowel disease. TCRdb re-called the 5' RACE reads and catalogs CDR3 proteins one per entry, DNA excluded. Recorded for this sample: approximately 200,000 distinct CDR3 sequences. General study results and limits: Patients got different immunosuppressive treatments, which may have made their repertoires more variable. Healthy twins showed more clonotype sharing with others than IBD patients, especially patients with disease activity.

CDR1 and CDR2 (germline): SGHVS, FQNEAQ. The CDR3 contains 15 residues. About this clonotype: Its cognate antigen is unknown.

Sequencing was performed on blood. This sequence joins TRBV7-8 and TRBJ1-5. This receptor was taken from a human donor with ulcerative colitis or Crohn's disease, or a healthy co-twin of an affected twin (not recorded which). The CDR3: CASSPDLTFNQPQHF.